A few counts support the clone carrying this TCR beta chain. These data originate in a study of control samples from healthy donors and cancer patients. Assay used: immunoSEQ multiplex PCR; TCRdb lists only in-frame clones, some missing. The repertoire has some 25,000 clones, 75% to 90% of them found once; the top ten carry about 25%. The sequenced sample was PBMCs. This TCR came from a man aged 55 to 69 with colorectal cancer.

The CDR3 loop reads CASSLRPGEQYF. The CDR3 coding sequence is TGTGCCAGCAGCCTAAGGCCGGGCGAGCAGTACTTC. V usage is TRBV27 and J usage is TRBJ2-7; D gene unclear. V lost 6 bases, J lost 6 bases, and 12 bases lay in between. CDR3 length equals 12 residues. Germline-derived CDR1 and CDR2 are MNHEY and SMNVEV (reference sequence).